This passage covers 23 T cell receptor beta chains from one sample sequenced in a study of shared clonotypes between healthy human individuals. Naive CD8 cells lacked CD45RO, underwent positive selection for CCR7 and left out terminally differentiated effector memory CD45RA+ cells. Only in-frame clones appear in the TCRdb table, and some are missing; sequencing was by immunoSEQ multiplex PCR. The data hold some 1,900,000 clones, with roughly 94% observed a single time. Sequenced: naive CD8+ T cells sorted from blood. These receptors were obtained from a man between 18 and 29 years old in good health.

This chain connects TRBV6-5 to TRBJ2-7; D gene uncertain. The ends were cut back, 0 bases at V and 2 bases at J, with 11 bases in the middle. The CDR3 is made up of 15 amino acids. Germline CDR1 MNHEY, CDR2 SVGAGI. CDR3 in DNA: TGTGCCAGCAGTTACTCGAAACTGCCAACCTACGAGCAGTACTTC. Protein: CASSYSKLPTYEQYF.

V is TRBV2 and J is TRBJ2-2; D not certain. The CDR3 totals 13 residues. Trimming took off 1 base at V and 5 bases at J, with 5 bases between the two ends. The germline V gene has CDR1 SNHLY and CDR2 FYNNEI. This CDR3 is CASSEGQTGELFF. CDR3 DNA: TGTGCCAGCAGTGAAGGCCAGACCGGGGAGCTGTTTTTT. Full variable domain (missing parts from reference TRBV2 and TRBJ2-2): EPEVTQTPSHQVTQMGQEVILRCVPISNHLYFYWYRQILGQKVEFLVSFYNNEISEKSEIFDDQFSVERPDGSNFTLKIRSTKLEDSAMYFCASSEGQTGELFFGEGSRLTVL.

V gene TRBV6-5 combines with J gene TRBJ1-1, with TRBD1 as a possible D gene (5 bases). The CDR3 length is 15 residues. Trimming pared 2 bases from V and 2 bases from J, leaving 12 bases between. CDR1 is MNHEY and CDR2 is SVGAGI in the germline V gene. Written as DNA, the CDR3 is TGTGCCAGCAGTTACGCAGGGACGACTAACACTGAAGCTTTCTTT. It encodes CASSYAGTTNTEAFF.

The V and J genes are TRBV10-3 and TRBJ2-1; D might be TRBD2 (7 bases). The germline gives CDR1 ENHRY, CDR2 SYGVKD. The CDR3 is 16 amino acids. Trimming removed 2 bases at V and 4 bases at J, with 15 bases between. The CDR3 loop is CAISEAGDMGYNEQFF. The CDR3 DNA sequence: TGTGCCATCAGTGAGGCGGGGGACATGGGTTACAATGAGCAGTTCTTC.

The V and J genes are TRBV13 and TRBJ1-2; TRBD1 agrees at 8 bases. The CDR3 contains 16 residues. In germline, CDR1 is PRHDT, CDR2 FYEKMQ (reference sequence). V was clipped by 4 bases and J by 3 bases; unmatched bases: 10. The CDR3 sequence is CASSYGTGISDYGYTF. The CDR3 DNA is TGTGCCAGCAGCTACGGGACAGGCATATCGGACTATGGCTACACCTTC.

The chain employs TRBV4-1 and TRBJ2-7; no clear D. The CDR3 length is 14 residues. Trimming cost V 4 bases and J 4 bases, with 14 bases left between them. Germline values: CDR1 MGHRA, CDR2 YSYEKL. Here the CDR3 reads CASSPGPLGYEQYF. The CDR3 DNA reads TGCGCCAGCAGCCCCGGCCCCTTAGGGTACGAGCAGTACTTC.

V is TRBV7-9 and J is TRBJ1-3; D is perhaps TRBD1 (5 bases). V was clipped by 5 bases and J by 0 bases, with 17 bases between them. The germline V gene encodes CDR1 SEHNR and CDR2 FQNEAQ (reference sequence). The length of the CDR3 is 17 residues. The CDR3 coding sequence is TGTGCCAGCAGCGGTCCGGGACCTGAGGACTCTGGAAACACCATATATTTT. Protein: CASSGPGPEDSGNTIYF.

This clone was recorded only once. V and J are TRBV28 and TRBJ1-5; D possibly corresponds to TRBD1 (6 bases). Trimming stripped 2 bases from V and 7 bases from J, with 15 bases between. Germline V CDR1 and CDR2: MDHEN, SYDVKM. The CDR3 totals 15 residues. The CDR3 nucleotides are TGTGCCAGCAGTTTAAGGGGGGTTGCGGGGCAGCCCCAGCATTTT. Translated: CASSLRGVAGQPQHF.

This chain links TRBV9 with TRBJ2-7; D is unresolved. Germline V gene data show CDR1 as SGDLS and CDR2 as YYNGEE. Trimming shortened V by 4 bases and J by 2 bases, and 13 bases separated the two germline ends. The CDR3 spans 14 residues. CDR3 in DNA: TGTGCCAGCAGCCCCAGGTCGGTCCCCTACGAGCAGTACTTC. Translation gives CASSPRSVPYEQYF.

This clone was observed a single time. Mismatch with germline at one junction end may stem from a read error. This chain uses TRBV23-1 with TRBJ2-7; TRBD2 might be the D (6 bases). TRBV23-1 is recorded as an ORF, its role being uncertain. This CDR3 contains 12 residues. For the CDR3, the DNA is TGCGCCAGCAGTCAAAGCGGGTCCTTGAAGCACTTC. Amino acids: CASSQSGSLKHF.

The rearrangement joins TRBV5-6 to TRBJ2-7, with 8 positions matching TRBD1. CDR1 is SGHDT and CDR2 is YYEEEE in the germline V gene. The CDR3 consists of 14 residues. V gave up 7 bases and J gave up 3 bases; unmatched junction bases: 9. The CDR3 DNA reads TGTGCCAGCCACCCGTCAGGGGGCCGCTACGAGCAGTACTTC. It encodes CASHPSGGRYEQYF.

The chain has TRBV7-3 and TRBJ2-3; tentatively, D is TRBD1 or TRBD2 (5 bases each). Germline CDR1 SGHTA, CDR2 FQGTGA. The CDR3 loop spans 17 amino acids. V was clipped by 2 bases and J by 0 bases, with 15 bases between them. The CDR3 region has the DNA TGTGCCAGCAGCTTAGGGGACGGCGTCCCTAGCACAGATACGCAGTATTTT. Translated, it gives CASSLGDGVPSTDTQYF.

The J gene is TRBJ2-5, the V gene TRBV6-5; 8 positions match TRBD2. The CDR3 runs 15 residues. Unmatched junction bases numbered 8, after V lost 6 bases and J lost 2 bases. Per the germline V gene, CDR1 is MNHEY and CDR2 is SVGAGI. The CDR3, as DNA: TGTGCCAGCAGCTACGCCGGGGGGGATCAAGAGACCCAGTACTTC. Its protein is CASSYAGGDQETQYF.

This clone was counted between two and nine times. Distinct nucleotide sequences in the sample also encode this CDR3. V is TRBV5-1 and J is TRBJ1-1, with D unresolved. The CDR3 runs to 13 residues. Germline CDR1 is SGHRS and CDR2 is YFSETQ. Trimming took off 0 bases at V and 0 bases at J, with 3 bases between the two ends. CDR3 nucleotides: TGCGCCAGCAGCTTGGCCGTGAACACTGAAGCTTTCTTT. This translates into CASSLAVNTEAFF.

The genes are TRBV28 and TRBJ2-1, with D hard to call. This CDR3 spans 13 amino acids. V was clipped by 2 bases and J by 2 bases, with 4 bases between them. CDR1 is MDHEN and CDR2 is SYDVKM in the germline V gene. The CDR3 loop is CASSLPAYNEQFF. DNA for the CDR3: TGTGCCAGCAGTTTACCAGCCTACAATGAGCAGTTCTTC.

The CDR3 protein is CASSLDLGQGRTGELFF. DNA for the CDR3: TGTGCCAGCAGCTTAGATCTGGGACAGGGAAGGACCGGGGAGCTGTTTTTT. The chain uses TRBV11-3 and TRBJ2-2; 9 bases align to TRBD1. This CDR3 is built from 17 residues. In germline, CDR1 is SGHNT, CDR2 YENEEA. The trim removed 0 bases at V and 5 bases at J, leaving 7 bases unmatched.

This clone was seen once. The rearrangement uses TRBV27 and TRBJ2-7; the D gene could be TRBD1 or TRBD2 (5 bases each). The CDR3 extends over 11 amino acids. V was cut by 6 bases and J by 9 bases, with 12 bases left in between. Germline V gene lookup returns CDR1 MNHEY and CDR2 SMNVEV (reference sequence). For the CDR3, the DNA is TGTGCCAGCAGGGGACCTTATGGGCAGTACTTC. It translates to CASRGPYGQYF.

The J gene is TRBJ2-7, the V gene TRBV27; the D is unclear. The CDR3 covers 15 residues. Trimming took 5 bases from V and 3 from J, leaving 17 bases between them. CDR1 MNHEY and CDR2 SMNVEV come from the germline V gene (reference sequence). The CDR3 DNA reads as TGTGCCAGCAGTCCTCCCGGACCCGCGTTCTACGAGCAGTACTTC. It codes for CASSPPGPAFYEQYF.

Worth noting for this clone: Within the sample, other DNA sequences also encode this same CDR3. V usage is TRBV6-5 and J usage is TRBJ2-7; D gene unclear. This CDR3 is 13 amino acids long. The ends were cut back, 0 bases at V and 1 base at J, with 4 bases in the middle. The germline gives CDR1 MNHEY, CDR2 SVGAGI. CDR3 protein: CASSYSASYEQYF. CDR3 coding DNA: TGTGCCAGCAGTTACTCAGCGTCCTACGAGCAGTACTTC.

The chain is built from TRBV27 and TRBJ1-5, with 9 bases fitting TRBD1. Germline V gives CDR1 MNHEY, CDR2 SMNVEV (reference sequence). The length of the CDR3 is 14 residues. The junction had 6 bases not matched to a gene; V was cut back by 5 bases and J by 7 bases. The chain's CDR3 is CASSVQGASQPQHF. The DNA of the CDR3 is TGTGCCAGCAGTGTACAGGGGGCTAGCCAGCCCCAGCATTTT.

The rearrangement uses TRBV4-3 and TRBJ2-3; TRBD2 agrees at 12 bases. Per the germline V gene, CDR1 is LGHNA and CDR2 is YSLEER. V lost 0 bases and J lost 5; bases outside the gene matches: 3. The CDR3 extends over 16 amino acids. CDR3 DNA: TGCGCCAGCAGCCAAGAGACTAGCGGGAGTTTAGATACGCAGTATTTT. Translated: CASSQETSGSLDTQYF.

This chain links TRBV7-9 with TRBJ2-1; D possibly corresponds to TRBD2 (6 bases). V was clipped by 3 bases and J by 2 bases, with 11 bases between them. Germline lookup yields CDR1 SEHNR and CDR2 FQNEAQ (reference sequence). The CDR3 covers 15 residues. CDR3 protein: CASSLEGIPYNEQFF. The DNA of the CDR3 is TGTGCCAGCAGCTTGGAGGGAATCCCCTACAATGAGCAGTTCTTC.

This chain's CDR3 is CAWSLAGGPRDEQFF. CDR3 DNA: TGTGCCTGGAGTTTAGCGGGGGGGCCCAGGGATGAGCAGTTCTTC. The rearrangement uses TRBV30 and TRBJ2-1, with 11 positions matching TRBD2. The CDR3 has 15 residues. J was trimmed by 8 bases and V by 2 bases; bases with no gene match: 8. Per germline, CDR1 GTSNPN and CDR2 SVGIG (reference sequence).